A selection of T cell receptor beta chains follows, all from one sample in a study of CD8+ T cells in alopecia areata. Method: immunoSEQ multiplex PCR; TCRdb's copy keeps in-frame clones and lacks some. The table includes 110,000 to 150,000 clones, roughly four fifths detected once. Sequencing was performed on CD8+ T cells sorted from blood, taken at week 4, from a patient treated with tofacitinib. The receptors here all came from a human donor with alopecia areata. Each CDR3 is given with its conserved first and last residue.

V: TRBV25-1; length: 18; J: TRBJ2-5; CDR3: CASSEFTSGGAVGETQYF
V: TRBV29-1; length: 14; J: TRBJ1-5; CDR3: CSVESGVSNQPQHF
V: TRBV14; length: 16; J: TRBJ2-7; CDR3: CASSRKGLPSPYEQYF
V: TRBV6-5; length: 16; J: TRBJ1-6; CDR3: CASSFTEGVLNSPLHF
V: TRBV11-1; length: 16; J: TRBJ2-3; CDR3: CASSLMRDRAPDTQYF
V: TRBV30; length: 14; J: TRBJ1-1; CDR3: CAWSVRSGYTEAFF
V: TRBV12-5; length: 16; J: TRBJ2-5; CDR3: CASGSSRVGALGTQYF
V: TRBV7-8; length: 15; J: TRBJ1-5; CDR3: CASSPITAGSQPQHF
V: TRBV4-1; length: 16; J: TRBJ2-5; CDR3: CASSPSGSSSQETQYF
V: TRBV30; length: 16; J: TRBJ2-3; CDR3: CAWTSGVLTSTDTQYF
V: TRBV4-3; length: 14; J: TRBJ2-7; CDR3: CASSHFGTGREQYF
V: TRBV29-1; length: 13; J: TRBJ2-5; CDR3: CSVETQIQETQYF
V: TRBV7-2; length: 14; J: TRBJ2-5; CDR3: CASSWLAAQETQYF
V: TRBV4-2; length: 13; J: TRBJ1-2; CDR3: CASSLRDAYGYTF
V: TRBV6-5; length: 15; J: TRBJ2-3; CDR3: CASSLGGGRTDTQYF
V: TRBV5-6; length: 14; J: TRBJ2-1; CDR3: CASSSGTPYNEQFF
V: TRBV27; length: 13; J: TRBJ2-7; CDR3: CASGRDRAYEQYF
V: TRBV7-9; length: 14; J: TRBJ2-7; CDR3: CASSKTSGVYEQYF
V: TRBV6-5; length: 14; J: -; CDR3: CASRGTGESYEQYF
V: TRBV18; length: 14; J: TRBJ1-6; CDR3: CASSPGTENSPLHF
V: TRBV7-9; length: 11; J: TRBJ2-5; CDR3: CASGEAETQYF
V: TRBV5-1; length: 16; J: TRBJ2-7; CDR3: CASSLGPSDGTYEQYF
V: TRBV7-6; length: 17; J: TRBJ2-5; CDR3: CASSLGVFGVGGETQYF
V: TRBV4-3; length: 17; J: TRBJ2-4; CDR3: CASSQDGPGGARNIQYF
V: TRBV29-1; length: 13; J: TRBJ2-2; CDR3: CSVVTENTGELFF
V: TRBV29-1; length: 14; J: TRBJ1-2; CDR3: CSVEESRGSYGYTF
V: TRBV4-2; length: 16; J: TRBJ2-7; CDR3: CASSQEGQGSSYEQYF
V: TRBV5-1; length: 14; J: TRBJ2-5; CDR3: CASSFYSPRETQYF
V: TRBV23-1; length: 16; J: TRBJ1-1; CDR3: CASSHRPGTRGTEAFF